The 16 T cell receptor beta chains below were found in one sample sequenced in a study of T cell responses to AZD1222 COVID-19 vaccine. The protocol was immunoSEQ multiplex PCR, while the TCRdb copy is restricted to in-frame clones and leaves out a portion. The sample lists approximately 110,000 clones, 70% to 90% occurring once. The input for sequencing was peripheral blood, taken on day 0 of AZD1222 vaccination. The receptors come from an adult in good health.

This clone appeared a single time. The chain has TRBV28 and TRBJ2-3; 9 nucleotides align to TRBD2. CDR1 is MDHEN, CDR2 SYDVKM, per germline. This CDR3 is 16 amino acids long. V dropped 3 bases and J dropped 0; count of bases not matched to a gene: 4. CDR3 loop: CASSLGTSLSTDTQYF. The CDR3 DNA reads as TGTGCCAGCAGTTTGGGGACTAGCCTTAGCACAGATACGCAGTATTTT.

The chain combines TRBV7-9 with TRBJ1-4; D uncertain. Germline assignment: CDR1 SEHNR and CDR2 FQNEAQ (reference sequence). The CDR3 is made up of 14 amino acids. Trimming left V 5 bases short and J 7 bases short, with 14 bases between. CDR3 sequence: CASSAEGSGEKLFF. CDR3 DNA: TGTGCCAGCAGCGCCGAAGGGAGTGGTGAAAAACTGTTTTTT. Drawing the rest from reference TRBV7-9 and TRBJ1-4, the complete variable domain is DTGVSQNPRHKITKRGQNVTFRCDPISEHNRLYWYRQTLGQGPEFLTYFQNEAQLEKSRLLSDRFSAERPKGSFSTLEIQRTEQGDSAMYLCASSAEGSGEKLFFGSGTQLSVL.

The CDR3 spells CASSGQLGVDEQYF. CDR3 DNA sequence: TGCGCCAGCAGCGGTCAGTTGGGGGTCGACGAGCAGTACTTC. The chain uses TRBV5-1 and TRBJ2-7, with D perhaps TRBD1 or TRBD2 (5 bases each). Trimming stripped 4 bases from V and 5 bases from J, with 16 bases between. The CDR3 covers 14 residues. Germline loops: CDR1 SGHRS, CDR2 YFSETQ.

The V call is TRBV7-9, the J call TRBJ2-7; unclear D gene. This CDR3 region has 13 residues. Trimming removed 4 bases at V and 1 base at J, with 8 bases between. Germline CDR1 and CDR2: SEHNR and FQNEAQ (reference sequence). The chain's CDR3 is CASSSRNSYEQYF. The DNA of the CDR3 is TGTGCCAGCAGCTCCAGAAATTCCTACGAGCAGTACTTC.

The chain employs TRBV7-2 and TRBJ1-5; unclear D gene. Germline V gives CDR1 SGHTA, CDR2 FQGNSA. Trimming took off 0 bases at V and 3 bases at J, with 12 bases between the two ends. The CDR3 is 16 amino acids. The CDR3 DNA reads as TGTGCCAGCAGCTTAGCGGGGTCCGGGCACAATCAGCCCCAGCATTTT. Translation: CASSLAGSGHNQPQHF.

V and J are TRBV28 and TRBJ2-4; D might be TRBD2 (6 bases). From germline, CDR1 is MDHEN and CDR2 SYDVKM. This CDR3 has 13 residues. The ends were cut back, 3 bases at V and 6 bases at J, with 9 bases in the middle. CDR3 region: CASSFHGRNIQYF. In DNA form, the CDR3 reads TGTGCCAGCAGTTTTCACGGGAGAAACATTCAGTACTTC.

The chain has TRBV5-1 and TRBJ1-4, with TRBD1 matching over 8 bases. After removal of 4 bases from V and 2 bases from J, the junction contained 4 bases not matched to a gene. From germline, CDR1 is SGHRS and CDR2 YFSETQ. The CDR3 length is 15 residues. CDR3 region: CASSPRTGTNEKLFF. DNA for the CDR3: TGCGCCAGCAGCCCCCGGACAGGGACTAATGAAAAACTGTTTTTT.

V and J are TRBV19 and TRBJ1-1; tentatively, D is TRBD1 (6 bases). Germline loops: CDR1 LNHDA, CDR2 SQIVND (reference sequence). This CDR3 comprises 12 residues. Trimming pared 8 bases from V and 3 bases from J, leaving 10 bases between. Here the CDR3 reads CASDDRYTEAFF. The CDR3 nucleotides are TGTGCCAGTGATGACAGGTACACTGAAGCTTTCTTT.

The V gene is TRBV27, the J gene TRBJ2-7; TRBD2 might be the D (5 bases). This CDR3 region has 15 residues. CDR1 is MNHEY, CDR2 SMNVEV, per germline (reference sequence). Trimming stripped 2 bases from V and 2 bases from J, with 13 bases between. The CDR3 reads CASSLRLTPPYEQYF. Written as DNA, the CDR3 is TGTGCCAGCAGTTTAAGACTAACCCCCCCCTACGAGCAGTACTTC.

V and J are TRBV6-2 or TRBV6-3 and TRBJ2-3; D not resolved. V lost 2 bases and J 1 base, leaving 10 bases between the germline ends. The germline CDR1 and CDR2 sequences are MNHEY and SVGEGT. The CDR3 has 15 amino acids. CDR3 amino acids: CASSYDDGGTDTQYF. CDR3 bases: TGTGCCAGCAGTTACGATGACGGAGGCACAGATACGCAGTATTTT.

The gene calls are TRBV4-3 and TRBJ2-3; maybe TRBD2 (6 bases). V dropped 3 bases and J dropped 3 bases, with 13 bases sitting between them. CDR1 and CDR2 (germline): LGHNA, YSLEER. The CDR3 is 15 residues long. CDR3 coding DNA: TGCGCCAGCAGCCAGTCGGGGAGGAGAACAGATACGCAGTATTTT. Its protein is CASSQSGRRTDTQYF.

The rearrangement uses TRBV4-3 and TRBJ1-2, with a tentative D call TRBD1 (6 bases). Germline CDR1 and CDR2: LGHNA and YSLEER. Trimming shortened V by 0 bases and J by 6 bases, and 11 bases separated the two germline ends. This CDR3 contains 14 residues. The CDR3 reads CASSQDLGGDGYTF. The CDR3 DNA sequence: TGCGCCAGCAGCCAAGATCTCGGGGGCGATGGCTACACCTTC.

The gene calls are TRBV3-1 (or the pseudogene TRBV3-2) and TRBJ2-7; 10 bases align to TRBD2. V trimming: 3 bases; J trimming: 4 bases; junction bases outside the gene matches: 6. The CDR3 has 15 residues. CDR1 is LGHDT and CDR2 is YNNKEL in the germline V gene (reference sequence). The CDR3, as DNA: TGTGCCAGCAGCCAGAGCGGGAGGGCCCGTTACGAGCAGTACTTC. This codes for CASSQSGRARYEQYF.

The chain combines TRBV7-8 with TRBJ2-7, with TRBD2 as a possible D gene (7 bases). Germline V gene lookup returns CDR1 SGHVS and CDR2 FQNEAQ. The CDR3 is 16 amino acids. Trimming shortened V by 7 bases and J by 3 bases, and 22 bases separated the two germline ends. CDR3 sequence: CASTLSGASGYYEQYF. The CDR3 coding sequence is TGTGCCAGCACACTATCGGGGGCTAGCGGATACTACGAGCAGTACTTC.

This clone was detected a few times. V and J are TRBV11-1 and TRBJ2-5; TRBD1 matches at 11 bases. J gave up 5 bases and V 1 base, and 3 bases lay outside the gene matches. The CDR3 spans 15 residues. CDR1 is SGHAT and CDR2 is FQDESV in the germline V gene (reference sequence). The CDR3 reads CASSLDGQGAETQYF. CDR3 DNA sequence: TGTGCCAGCAGCTTAGATGGACAGGGGGCGGAGACCCAGTACTTC. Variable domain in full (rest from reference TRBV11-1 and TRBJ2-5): EAEVAQSPRYKITEKSQAVAFWCDPISGHATLYWYRQILGQGPELLVQFQDESVVDDSQLPKDRFSAERLKGVDSTLKIQPAELGDSAMYLCASSLDGQGAETQYFGPGTRLLVL.

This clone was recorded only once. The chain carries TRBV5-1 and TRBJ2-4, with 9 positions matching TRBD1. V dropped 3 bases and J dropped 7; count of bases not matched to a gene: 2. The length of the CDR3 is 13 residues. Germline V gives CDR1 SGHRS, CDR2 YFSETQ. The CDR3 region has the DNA TGCGCCAGCAGCTCCGGGACAGGGAACATTCAGTACTTC. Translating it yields CASSSGTGNIQYF.